This is a list of T cell receptor beta chains from one sample in a study of blood T cell repertoires in COVID-19. Produced via immunoSEQ multiplex PCR; TCRdb's table is partial and in-frame only. In the table there are more than 150,000 clones, around four fifths of which are singletons. The specimen sequenced was peripheral blood. These receptors were collected from a woman between 40 and 55 years old with acute or convalescent COVID-19. Both conserved end residues are part of each CDR3. Fields, in order: J gene, V gene, CDR3 protein.

TRBJ1-4	TRBV3-1/TRBV3-2	CASSQDKGKEKLFF
TRBJ1-2	TRBV5-8	CASSLGQGYNYGYTF
TRBJ2-3	TRBV11-3	CASSLGRASGDTQYF
TRBJ2-7	TRBV5-1	CATTRDTGNYEQYF
TRBJ2-1	TRBV4-2	CASSSGLYNEQFF
TRBJ1-6	TRBV6-6	CASSYSVQGGSPLHF
TRBJ2-5	TRBV14	CASSPRLAGAQETQYF
TRBJ1-5	TRBV30	CAWDRQGQPQHF
TRBJ1-1	TRBV4-1	CASSQDIIGAGDTEAFF
TRBJ2-7	TRBV19	CASSTTGAYEQYF
TRBJ1-5	TRBV28	CASSSRVLVNQPQHF
TRBJ2-7	TRBV27	CASSLGGAALYEQYF
TRBJ1-2	TRBV29-1	CSVEDPDDRFNYGYTF
TRBJ1-1	TRBV19	CASSILGVGTEAFF
TRBJ2-7	TRBV20-1	CSAARYEQYF
TRBJ1-2	TRBV30	CAWSVQLGTGEGYTF
TRBJ2-7	TRBV19	CASSITGMYEQYF
TRBJ2-3	TRBV7-9	CARGGGADTQYF
TRBJ2-2	TRBV7-2	CASSLRGMSDTGELFF
TRBJ2-1	TRBV20-1	CSARDLTLEFF
TRBJ2-3	TRBV5-1	CASSPGGTGGPDTQYF
TRBJ1-2	TRBV6-5	CASIKGGVARGGYTF
TRBJ1-1	TRBV28	CASSLSGTEAFF
TRBJ2-7	TRBV28	CASSLGTGFNEQYF
TRBJ1-1	TRBV6-5	CATFREPNTEAFF
TRBJ1-2	TRBV2	CASSEVGRAGYTF
TRBJ1-1	TRBV11-2	CASSLDRGFEAFF
TRBJ2-5	TRBV5-8	CASSIRDSQETQYF
TRBJ1-5	TRBV3-1/TRBV3-2	CASSLGGTNQPQHF
TRBJ1-6	TRBV13	CASSLGQGMGNSPLHF
TRBJ1-3	TRBV28	CASSVDRTGNTIYF
TRBJ2-1	TRBV11-1	CASRWAGSPYNEQFF
TRBJ2-1	TRBV5-1	CASSLAGGRNEQFF
TRBJ2-3	TRBV5-1	CASSLAAGTGLRDTQYF
TRBJ1-6	TRBV6-5	CASSYSVSGVDSPLHF
TRBJ2-1	TRBV7-8	CASSQGLAGSSSYNEQFF
TRBJ2-7	TRBV5-8	CASSPRTGYYEQYF
TRBJ2-1	TRBV4-1	CASSLQGLAGGDEQFF
TRBJ2-7	TRBV27	CASSPTGGYEQYF
TRBJ1-6	TRBV7-8	CASSLGQDNSPLHF
TRBJ1-1	TRBV6-5	CASSPQGFTEAFF
TRBJ2-3	TRBV6-5	CASSYTQGADTQYF